Detailed here is one TCR beta chain. The target of this receptor is not known. No much larger clonotype is one base removed from it; base qualities were not supplied. Different DNA sequences within this sample yield the same CDR3. Each collaborating institution followed its own protocols to collect whole blood in K2EDTA tubes. For TCRbeta analysis, collaborators shipped samples in one of three forms: frozen whole blood, isolated PBMCs, or DNA extracted from either of those sample types. The record originates from a study of blood T cell repertoires in COVID-19 (dated by TCRdb to the early 2020s). Study-wide context: Collaborator samples came from the United States, Italy and Spain and covered acute and convalescent phases of COVID-19. Deeply sampled blood TCRbeta repertoires from subjects exposed to, actively infected with, or recovered from COVID-19 were included in the dataset. The prospective study material was composed of cDNA or gDNA derived from T cells, B-cell-depleted T cells, or PBMCs. A freely available public database, intended as a resource for researchers studying the immune response to SARS-CoV-2, is where the repertoires were released. The samples were drawn from the first 160 participants of the ongoing ImmuneRACE study and from 1,254 subjects provided by 6 global collaborators. Where available, HLA class I and class II types were taken from metadata supplied by the sample provider and were not determined by assay-based typing. Nearly every sample came with metadata listing a de-identified subject ID, COVID-19 status, age in years and sex. Paper-wide results and their limitations: How much clinical and demographic metadata was included differed by source and by participant, and the metadata was provided uncurated.

TCRbeta CDR3 regions were amplified from genomic DNA by means of the immunoSEQ Assay, a bias-controlled multiplex PCR. The study's own analysis went as follows. The number of nucleated cells in each sample was estimated by amplification of reference gene primers within the assay. Sequence reads were collapsed and filtered to measure the absolute abundance of every unique TCRbeta CDR3 rearrangement. For each sample, productive Simpson clonality was calculated as the square root of Simpson's diversity index across productive rearrangements. TCRdb's version of the immuneACCESS table is confined to in-frame rearrangements and falls short of the full clone set. An unresolved V gene accounts for under half of the shortfall where checked; the remainder is of unknown origin. From that table come the V and J calls and clone size; the DNA was used to work out D and trimming. The sample profile shows more than 400,000 clones; 80% to 90% of them were found once. 3.2% of the sample rests with the top ten.

The cysteine opens and the phenylalanine closes a CDR3 of 14 amino acids. Here the CDR3 DNA is all that survives: 42 bases in frame from base 1. As encoded in the germline V gene, CDR1 is MDHEN while CDR2 is SYDVKM. Trimming removed 4 bases from V and 1 base from J; the gene matches leave 4 bases unexplained. The chain joins TRBV28 to TRBJ2-7; 7 nucleotides in the junction match TRBD1. The sequence was collected from a human donor in a cohort sampled during active COVID-19. Input material: peripheral blood. The DNA sequence follows: TGTGCCAGCAGTTCGCCGGGACAGTCCTACGAGCAGTACTTC. Its product reads: CASSSPGQSYEQYF. The CDR3 plus the reference TRBV28 and TRBJ2-7 genes for the other parts give the full variable domain: DVKVTQSSRYLVKRTGEKVFLECVQDMDHENMFWYRQDPGLGLRLIYFSYDVKMKEKGDIPEGYSVSREKKERFSLILESASTNQTSMYLCASSSPGQSYEQYFGPGTRLTVT.